This passage covers 24 T cell receptor beta chains from one sample sequenced in a study of shared clonotypes between healthy human individuals. The protocol was immunoSEQ multiplex PCR, while the TCRdb copy is restricted to in-frame clones and leaves out a portion. The sample lists about 680,000 clones; roughly 70% were seen once. Sequencing was performed on memory CD4+ T cells sorted from blood. Subset indicated: CD45RA-negative fraction. These receptors all come from a woman in her 30s in good health.

This clone appeared a single time. The chain employs TRBV11-3 and TRBJ2-3; the match to TRBD1 covers 9 bases. V lost 3 bases to trimming and J lost 2 bases; unmatched junction nucleotides: 9. The CDR3 spans 17 residues. Germline V gives CDR1 SGHNT, CDR2 YENEEA. CDR3 in DNA: TGTGCCAGCAGCTTGAGCCCCGGGACAGGGACCACAGATACGCAGTATTTT. Protein sequence: CASSLSPGTGTTDTQYF.

This clone has only one observation. The CDR3 sequence: CASMGRAPYEQYF. CDR3 coding DNA: TGTGCCAGTATGGGGCGGGCCCCCTACGAGCAGTACTTC. The chain carries TRBV28 and TRBJ2-7, with D perhaps being TRBD1 or TRBD2 (5 bases each). V lost 9 bases to trimming and J lost 2 bases, with 14 bases between them. This CDR3 region has 13 residues. Germline V gives CDR1 MDHEN, CDR2 SYDVKM.

This CDR3 reads CASSYIFSGGKTEAFF. The CDR3 bases are TGTGCCAGCAGTTACATTTTTAGTGGGGGCAAAACTGAAGCTTTCTTT. V gene TRBV6-5 combines with J gene TRBJ1-1; D possibly corresponds to TRBD1 (6 bases). This CDR3 has 16 residues. V was pared by 2 bases and J by 5 bases, with 18 bases between. CDR1 is MNHEY and CDR2 is SVGAGI in the germline V gene.

The chain links TRBV27 to TRBJ2-1; 7 nucleotides agree with TRBD2. There are 18 residues in the CDR3. CDR1 and CDR2 from the germline V gene are MNHEY and SMNVEV (reference sequence). The trim removed 4 bases at V and 4 bases at J, leaving 16 bases unmatched. CDR3 DNA: TGTGCCAGCAGTTCGACCCCCCTAGCGGCCGGGGGGTACAATGAGCAGTTCTTC. It specifies CASSSTPLAAGGYNEQFF.

The CDR3: CASTSRGHRRGYTF. For the CDR3, the DNA is TGTGCCAGCACCTCCCGGGGACACCGCCGAGGCTACACCTTC. The V gene is TRBV27, the J gene TRBJ1-2; D might be TRBD1 (6 bases). Trimming took 7 bases from V and 8 from J, leaving 20 bases between them. The CDR3 is made up of 14 amino acids. In germline, CDR1 is MNHEY, CDR2 SMNVEV (reference sequence).

The sample holds a few counts of this clone. This chain joins TRBV28 and TRBJ2-7, with 8 nucleotides matching TRBD2. The J segment lost 4 bases and the V segment lost 8 bases, leaving 1 base of the junction unmatched. The CDR3 has 11 residues. The germline V gene encodes CDR1 MDHEN and CDR2 SYDVKM. The chain's CDR3 is CASASGYEQYF. The CDR3 bases are TGTGCCAGCGCTAGCGGGTACGAGCAGTACTTC.

The genes are TRBV2 and TRBJ1-4; 7 nucleotides line up with TRBD1. Germline trimming cut 4 bases from V and 5 bases from J; bases unmatched to any gene: 7. Germline CDR1 SNHLY, CDR2 FYNNEI. The CDR3 covers 15 residues. In nucleotides, the CDR3 is TGTGCCAGCAGTGCCAACAGGGGCGAAAATGAAAAACTGTTTTTT. Translating gives CASSANRGENEKLFF.

The rearrangement links TRBV15 to TRBJ1-2, with 8 bases identical to TRBD1. The germline V gene has CDR1 LNHNV and CDR2 YYDKDF (reference sequence). The V gene end was trimmed by 0 bases and the J gene end by 5 bases; junction bases not matched to a gene: 17. The CDR3 loop spans 19 amino acids. CDR3 sequence: CATSRDSVILRDRFYGYTF. Here the CDR3 DNA reads TGTGCCACCAGCAGAGATTCCGTTATTTTGCGGGACAGGTTTTATGGCTACACCTTC. The variable domain in full, completed from reference TRBV15 and TRBJ1-2, reads DAMVIQNPRYQVTQFGKPVTLSCSQTLNHNVMYWYQQKSSQAPKLLFHYYDKDFNNEADTPDNFQSRRPNTSFCFLDIRSPGLGDTAMYLCATSRDSVILRDRFYGYTFGSGTRLTVV.

This sequence joins TRBV4-1 and TRBJ2-7; 7 bases map to TRBD1. The CDR3 loop spans 14 amino acids. V shed 3 bases and J 4 bases; nucleotides not matched to a gene: 6. Per germline, CDR1 MGHRA and CDR2 YSYEKL. CDR3 bases: TGCGCCAGCAGCCAGCACAGGACAGGTTACGAGCAGTACTTC. It specifies CASSQHRTGYEQYF.

The chain joins TRBV6-1 to TRBJ2-2; D might be TRBD1 (5 bases). Germline CDR1 MNHNS, CDR2 SASEGT. This CDR3 has 16 residues. V lost 0 bases and J 6 bases, leaving 14 bases between the germline ends. The CDR3 bases are TGTGCCAGCAGTGAAGCTGGCCAGGGCGGAGCCGGGGAGCTGTTTTTT. Translating it yields CASSEAGQGGAGELFF.

CDR3 residues: CASRRQGYEQYF. The CDR3 DNA reads TGTGCCAGCAGACGTCAGGGTTACGAGCAGTACTTC. The chain links TRBV28 to TRBJ2-7; possibly TRBD1 for D (5 bases). The CDR3 extends over 12 amino acids. The germline V and J ends were trimmed by 6 bases and 4 bases, with 10 bases remaining between them. Per the germline V gene, CDR1 is MDHEN and CDR2 is SYDVKM.

The rearrangement uses TRBV4-1 and TRBJ1-1, with 7 bases that match TRBD1. V dropped 7 bases and J dropped 1; count of bases not matched to a gene: 6. The CDR3 covers 14 residues. Germline V CDR1 and CDR2: MGHRA, YSYEKL. The CDR3: CASTQGQPNTEAFF. The CDR3 DNA is TGCGCCAGCACCCAGGGACAGCCGAACACTGAAGCTTTCTTT.

The chain carries TRBV7-9 and TRBJ2-1, with 10 bases that match TRBD1. The CDR3 has 16 amino acids. V trimming: 5 bases; J trimming: 4 bases; junction bases outside the gene matches: 8. CDR1 is SEHNR and CDR2 is FQNEAQ in the germline V gene (reference sequence). In DNA, the CDR3 is TGTGCCAGCAGCGTAGGGACAGGGGTTATTTACAATGAGCAGTTCTTC. This translates into CASSVGTGVIYNEQFF. Filled out from reference TRBV7-9 and TRBJ2-1, the complete variable domain reads DTGVSQNPRHKITKRGQNVTFRCDPISEHNRLYWYRQTLGQGPEFLTYFQNEAQLEKSRLLSDRFSAERPKGSFSTLEIQRTEQGDSAMYLCASSVGTGVIYNEQFFGPGTRLTVL.

This clone appeared once. The gene calls are TRBV11-2 and TRBJ2-3, with D unclear. The CDR3 consists of 12 residues. The germline V gene has CDR1 SGHAT and CDR2 FQNNGV. Trimming pared 5 bases from V and 5 bases from J, leaving 8 bases between. Here the CDR3 reads CASSPRIDTQYF. As DNA, the CDR3 is TGTGCCAGCAGCCCGCGCATAGATACGCAGTATTTT.

The genes are TRBV11-2 and TRBJ1-2, with D unclear. The V and J ends lost 2 bases and 6 bases respectively, with 10 bases between them. CDR1 is SGHAT and CDR2 is FQNNGV in the germline V gene. The CDR3 runs to 13 residues. CDR3 region: CASSLSGYHGYTF. The CDR3, as DNA: TGTGCCAGCAGCTTATCGGGATACCATGGCTACACCTTC.

This clone was observed a handful of times. The chain is built from TRBV12-5 and TRBJ2-1; no firm D call. The ends were cut back, 3 bases at V and 4 bases at J, with 4 bases in the middle. Germline lookup yields CDR1 LGHNT and CDR2 FRNRAP. The CDR3 totals 12 residues. CDR3 DNA sequence: TGTGCTAGTGGTTTCAAATACAATGAGCAGTTCTTC. The encoded protein is CASGFKYNEQFF. The whole variable domain, filled in from reference TRBV12-5 and TRBJ2-1, reads DARVTQTPRHKVTEMGQEVTMRCQPILGHNTVFWYRQTMMQGLELLAYFRNRAPLDDSGMPKDRFSAEMPDATLATLKIQPSEPRDSAVYFCASGFKYNEQFFGPGTRLTVL.

V gene TRBV29-1 combines with J gene TRBJ2-5; D not certain. The CDR3 consists of 13 residues. Germline V gene sequence: CDR1 SQVTM, CDR2 ANQGSEA. The V end lost 0 bases, the J end lost 5 bases, and 10 bases lay between the germline ends. In DNA, the CDR3 is TGCAGCGTTGAAGACCCCAGAGAGGAGACCCAGTACTTC. It specifies CSVEDPREETQYF.

V is TRBV19 and J is TRBJ1-1; 9 bases fit TRBD1. V lost 5 bases and J lost 2; bases outside the gene matches: 6. The germline CDR1 and CDR2 sequences are LNHDA and SQIVND (reference sequence). CDR3 length: 15 amino acids. CDR3 amino acids: CASSSKTGGNTEAFF. The CDR3 coding sequence is TGTGCCAGTAGTTCAAAGACAGGGGGAAACACTGAAGCTTTCTTT.

In the case of this clone: The same CDR3 also results from other DNA sequences found in this sample. The V call is TRBV18, the J call TRBJ1-5, with 9 bases matching TRBD1. V lost 3 bases to trimming and J lost 4 bases; unmatched junction nucleotides: 1. CDR3 size: 14 residues. The V gene's germline CDR1 is KGHSH and CDR2 LQKENI. In DNA form, the CDR3 reads TGTGCCAGCTCACCGGGACAGGGAAATCAGCCCCAGCATTTT. This encodes CASSPGQGNQPQHF.

The rearrangement uses TRBV19 and TRBJ1-5, with D tentatively TRBD1 (5 bases). In germline, CDR1 is LNHDA, CDR2 SQIVND (reference sequence). Between the trimmed V and J ends, which lost 4 bases and 2 bases, there was a span of 12 bases. The CDR3 length is 15 residues. CDR3 region: CASSRAGLGNQPQHF. The CDR3 DNA reads as TGTGCCAGTAGTAGGGCGGGACTCGGCAATCAGCCCCAGCATTTT.

The gene calls are TRBV4-1 and TRBJ2-7, with unresolved D. CDR1 is MGHRA, CDR2 YSYEKL, per germline. The CDR3 sequence is 14 residues long. Trimming stripped 1 base from V and 3 bases from J, with 10 bases between. The CDR3 sequence: CASSQGETFYEQYF. The DNA for the CDR3 is TGCGCCAGCAGCCAAGGTGAGACCTTCTACGAGCAGTACTTC.

This chain connects TRBV7-9 to TRBJ2-7, with 8 positions matching TRBD1. This CDR3 comprises 13 residues. V was pared by 0 bases and J by 6 bases, with 1 base of the junction left unmatched. The germline gives CDR1 SEHNR, CDR2 FQNEAQ (reference sequence). CDR3 sequence reads: CASSLADRAEQYF. The CDR3 DNA is TGTGCCAGCAGCTTAGCGGACAGGGCCGAGCAGTACTTC.

The J gene is TRBJ1-1, the V gene TRBV11-2, with unresolved D. The CDR3 has 15 amino acids. Trimming left V 2 bases short and J 1 base short, with 11 bases between. Looked up from germline, CDR1 is SGHAT and CDR2 is FQNNGV. The CDR3 nucleotides read TGTGCCAGCAGCTTATCGGCCAGCCCGAACACTGAAGCTTTCTTT. Translation: CASSLSASPNTEAFF.

This chain links TRBV18 with TRBJ2-7; D possibly corresponds to TRBD2 (5 bases). The CDR3 contains 15 residues. V was cut by 3 bases and J by 5 bases, with 17 bases left in between. CDR1 and CDR2 from the germline V gene are KGHSH and LQKENI. This CDR3 is CASSPGDFSDDEQYF. In DNA form, the CDR3 reads TGTGCCAGCTCACCCGGGGATTTTAGTGACGACGAGCAGTACTTC.